This record looks at one T cell receptor beta chain sequence and its context. Its antigen is undetermined. This sample stems from a study of identical twins. Study results and caveats: Partial confounding of zero-insertion analyses by invariant MAIT and iNKT cells was possible. The study found weaker excess twin sharing in beta out-of-frame sequences.

This CDR3 has 12 amino acids. V lost 2 bases and J 5 bases, leaving 10 bases between the germline ends. CDR1 and CDR2 from the germline V gene are DFQATT and SNEGSKA (reference sequence). TCRdb re-called the 5' RACE reads with MiXCR, one entry per CDR3 protein. In the table there are roughly 1.6 million distinct CDR3 sequences, about 31% of which are singletons. This TCR came from a newborn girl in good health. Sequencing used cord blood. The chain is built from TRBV20-1 and TRBJ2-7, with D perhaps matching TRBD1 (5 bases). CDR3 coding DNA: TGCAGTGCTAGACCCAGGGCGCACGAGCAGTACTTC. Translated, it gives CSARPRAHEQYF.